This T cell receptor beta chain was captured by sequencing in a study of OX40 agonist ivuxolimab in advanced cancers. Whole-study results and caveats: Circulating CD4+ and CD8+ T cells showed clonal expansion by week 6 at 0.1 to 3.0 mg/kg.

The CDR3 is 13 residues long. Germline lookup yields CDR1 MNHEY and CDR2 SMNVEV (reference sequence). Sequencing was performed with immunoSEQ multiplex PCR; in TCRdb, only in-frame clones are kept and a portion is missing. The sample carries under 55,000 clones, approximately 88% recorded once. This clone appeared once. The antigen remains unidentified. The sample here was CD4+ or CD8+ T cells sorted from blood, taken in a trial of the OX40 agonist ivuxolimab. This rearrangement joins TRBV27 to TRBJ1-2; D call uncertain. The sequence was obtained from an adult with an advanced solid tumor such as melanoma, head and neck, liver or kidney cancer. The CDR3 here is CAYRDWGGYGYTF. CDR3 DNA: TGTGCTTACCGGGATTGGGGTGGCTATGGCTACACCTTC.